This is a list of T cell receptor beta chains from one sample in a study of shared clonotypes between healthy human individuals. Profiled with immunoSEQ multiplex PCR; TCRdb holds only in-frame clones, not every one. This table has millions of clones, roughly 91% appearing once. The sample comprised naive CD8+ T cells from PBMCs. Receptor source: a man aged 18 to 30 in good health. Some clones in this sample may be carry-over from other donors' samples. Each CDR3 is given with its conserved first and last residue. D genes are given only for firm matches. Size tells how often a clone was seen (once, few, many) or the class of an expanded clone, and some rows leave it out.

NA NA TRBJ2-7 TRBV18 TGTGCCAGCTCCCCCAGTTCGCCGACTAGTCGCTCCTACGAGCAGTACTTC CASSPSSPTSRSYEQYF
NA TRBD2 TRBJ2-3 TRBV30 TGTGCCTGGAGTGTACTACTAGCGGGCACAGATACGCAGTATTTT CAWSVLLAGTDTQYF
NA TRBD2 TRBJ2-7 TRBV27 TGTGCCAGCAGCTGGGGACTAGCGGTCTCCGAGCAGTACTTC CASSWGLAVSEQYF
NA NA TRBJ2-7 TRBV27 TGTGCCAGCAGTCTAGTTAGCGGTCCCTCCTACGAGCAGTACTTC CASSLVSGPSYEQYF
NA NA TRBJ2-7 TRBV7-5 TGTGCCAGAAGCTTAGATCGGGGGGCGAAACCCTACGAGCAGTACTTC CARSLDRGAKPYEQYF
NA TRBD2 TRBJ2-7 TRBV28 TGTGCCAGCAGTTTAAGGACTAGCGGCTACGAGCAGTACTTC CASSLRTSGYEQYF
NA NA TRBJ1-5 TRBV27 TGTGCCAGCAGTCCCACTGAGGGGCCCCAGCATTTT CASSPTEGPQHF
NA NA TRBJ2-1 TRBV7-9 TGTGCCAGCAGCTTAGCGCCCCAGGGCAGCTCCTACAATGAGCAGTTCTTC CASSLAPQGSSYNEQFF
NA NA TRBJ2-7 TRBV4-3 TGCGCCAGCAGCCAAGAGCAGGGTTCCTACGAGCAGTACTTC CASSQEQGSYEQYF
NA NA TRBJ1-5 TRBV6-5 TGTGCCAGCAGTTACTCGTCTAGCAATCAGCCCCAGCATTTT CASSYSSSNQPQHF
once NA TRBJ1-2 TRBV4-1 TGCGCCAGCAGCCGGCAGGGGTCGGGCTATGGCTACACCTTC CASSRQGSGYGYTF
NA NA TRBJ2-5 TRBV28 TGTGCCAGCAGTTTCGCAGGGCCCCAAGAGACCCAGTACTTC CASSFAGPQETQYF
NA TRBD2 TRBJ2-7 TRBV19 TGTGCCAGTAGTACCCAACTAGCGCTGACTCTCTACGAGCAGTACTTC CASSTQLALTLYEQYF
NA NA TRBJ1-2 TRBV7-9 TGTGCCAGCAGCAACGATGGGGGGGCGTCCTATGGCTACACCTTC CASSNDGGASYGYTF
NA TRBD1 TRBJ2-1 TRBV4-1 TGCGCCAGCAGACCCGGGACAGGAGAATACAATGAGCAGTTCTTC CASRPGTGEYNEQFF
NA NA TRBJ2-5 TRBV6-6 TGTGCCAGCAGTTACACTCAGGGTCGGGAGACCCAGTACTTC CASSYTQGRETQYF
NA NA TRBJ2-7 TRBV7-9 TGTGCCAGCAGCTTAGCGCCTGGTAGCGGAGAATCCTACGAGCAGTACTTC CASSLAPGSGESYEQYF
NA NA TRBJ2-7 TRBV27 TGTGCCAGCAGGGGCCTGGGGAGCTCTCTAATCGGGGAGCAGTACTTC CASRGLGSSLIGEQYF
NA NA TRBJ1-4 TRBV7-2 TGTGCCAGCAGGACACGACCGGCCAAGAGTGAAAAACTGTTTTTT CASRTRPAKSEKLFF
NA NA TRBJ1-5 TRBV7-6 TGTGCCAGCAGCTTAATCGGGGAAAATCAGCCCCAGCATTTT CASSLIGENQPQHF
NA TRBD1 TRBJ2-7 TRBV27 TGTGCCAGCAGTCTACAAGTGAGGGGGCTCTACGAGCAGTACTTC CASSLQVRGLYEQYF
NA TRBD2 TRBJ2-2 TRBV19 TGTGCCAGTAGGAGTCGGCGGGAGGGCACCGGGGAGCTGTTTTTT CASRSRREGTGELFF
NA NA TRBJ2-1 TRBV5-6 TGTGCCAGCAGCTTGTATACTAGTCATGAGCAGTTCTTC CASSLYTSHEQFF
NA NA TRBJ1-1 TRBV9 TGTGCCAGCAGCGAGGTCAGAGACACTGAAGCTTTCTTT CASSEVRDTEAFF
once TRBD2 TRBJ2-3 TRBV28 TGTGCCAGCCGTCGATTGGGACTAGCGGACACAGATACGCAGTATTTT CASRRLGLADTDTQYF
once TRBD2 TRBJ2-7 TRBV13 TGTGCCAGCAGCTTAGTTCCTAGCGGGGCGCGTGCGTACGAGCAGTACTTC CASSLVPSGARAYEQYF
NA TRBD1 TRBJ2-7 TRBV7-9 TGTGCCAGCAGCCAAGAGGACAGGGTTTTTCACGAGCAGTACTTC CASSQEDRVFHEQYF
NA NA TRBJ1-2 TRBV29-1 TGCAGCGTATCCGACTATGGCTACACCTTC CSVSDYGYTF
NA TRBD2 TRBJ2-3 TRBV4-1 TGCGCCAGCAGCCACGAACTGGGCGGGAGAAGCACAGATACGCAGTATTTT CASSHELGGRSTDTQYF
NA NA TRBJ2-5 TRBV7-8 TGTGCCAGCAGCTTATCCTCCACCCCAAGGGAGACCCAGTACTTC CASSLSSTPRETQYF
NA NA TRBJ2-7 TRBV5-4 TGTGCCAGCAGCTTGGTTTCAGGGGGGGACTACGAGCAGTACTTC CASSLVSGGDYEQYF
NA TRBD1 TRBJ2-1 TRBV5-1 TGCGCCAGCAGCCGAAGGTCGGGACAGGGCTGGAATGAGCAGTTCTTC CASSRRSGQGWNEQFF
NA TRBD1 TRBJ2-7 TRBV10-1 TGCGCCAGCATCGGGACAGCTTATGCCTACGAGCAGTACTTC CASIGTAYAYEQYF
NA NA TRBJ1-1 TRBV13 TGTGCCAGCAGCTTAGTGTCCGAGGCGGCCACTGAAGCTTTCTTT CASSLVSEAATEAFF
NA NA TRBJ1-5 TRBV27 TGTGCCAGCAGTTTCCTTGGGAATCAGCCCCAGCATTTT CASSFLGNQPQHF